The 26 T cell receptor beta chains below all came from one sample that was sequenced in a study of cytomegalovirus exposure and HLA in healthy donors. PCR involved 60 Vbeta and 13 Jbeta primers. Here immunoSEQ multiplex PCR was the method, and the copy in TCRdb shows in-frame clones only, minus some. Of about 150,000 clones listed, around 65% are singletons. Sequencing was performed on PBMCs. Receptor source: a woman aged 55-75 years in good health and CMV-seronegative.

The rearrangement uses TRBV7-6 and TRBJ2-1; 7 positions agree with TRBD2. The germline V gene encodes CDR1 SGHVS and CDR2 FNYEAQ. With 5 bases clipped from V and 3 bases from J, the junction kept 10 bases outside the gene matches. The CDR3 has 16 residues. CDR3 protein: CASSQTSRSFYNEQFF. In DNA form, the CDR3 reads TGTGCCAGCAGCCAGACTAGCCGATCATTCTACAATGAGCAGTTCTTC.

The genes are TRBV11-2 and TRBJ2-2, with a tentative D call TRBD1 (6 bases). The CDR3 covers 16 residues. Trimming left V 3 bases short and J 3 bases short, with 14 bases between. Germline CDR1 SGHAT, CDR2 FQNNGV. CDR3 loop: CASSFGGRVDTGELFF. CDR3 coding DNA: TGTGCCAGCAGCTTTGGGGGCAGGGTGGACACCGGGGAGCTGTTTTTT.

The count of this clone is one. For the CDR3, the DNA is TGTGCCACCAGGACAGGCAGCTATGGCTACACCTTC. Translating it yields CATRTGSYGYTF. The rearrangement joins TRBV28 to TRBJ1-2; 7 bases line up with TRBD1. The length of the CDR3 is 12 residues. The junction had 6 bases not matched to a gene; V was cut back by 10 bases and J by 4 bases. The germline CDR1 and CDR2 sequences are MDHEN and SYDVKM.

The chain has TRBV28 and TRBJ2-7, with a weak D call TRBD1 (5 bases). The CDR3 has 13 residues. Germline CDR1 reads MDHEN; CDR2 reads SYDVKM. Trimming pared 5 bases from V and 2 bases from J, leaving 10 bases between. The CDR3: CASSGQGPYEQYF. The DNA of the CDR3 is TGTGCCAGCAGTGGGCAGGGTCCCTACGAGCAGTACTTC.

V usage is TRBV2 and J usage is TRBJ2-1; 11 positions agree with TRBD2. The germline V gene has CDR1 SNHLY and CDR2 FYNNEI. This CDR3 has 16 amino acids. The V gene end was trimmed by 4 bases and the J gene end by 9 bases; junction bases not matched to a gene: 11. Here the CDR3 reads CASSGQRLAGKSEQFF. CDR3 nucleotides: TGTGCCAGCAGTGGTCAGCGACTAGCGGGAAAGAGTGAGCAGTTCTTC.

This chain's CDR3 is CAISKRTGDTGELFF. For the CDR3, the DNA is TGTGCCATCTCAAAGCGGACAGGGGACACCGGGGAGCTGTTTTTT. This chain uses TRBV10-3 with TRBJ2-2; 9 nucleotides match TRBD1. This CDR3 contains 15 residues. Germline-derived CDR1 and CDR2 are ENHRY and SYGVKD. V dropped 8 bases and J dropped 3; count of bases not matched to a gene: 7.

V and J are TRBV5-4 and TRBJ1-3, with D possibly TRBD1 on 5 matching bases. The CDR3 is 17 amino acids. The ends were cut back, 0 bases at V and 0 bases at J, with 13 bases in the middle. Germline V gives CDR1 SGHNT, CDR2 YYREEE (reference sequence). The CDR3 here is CASSLGGGRSSGNTIYF. CDR3 in DNA: TGTGCCAGCAGCTTGGGGGGCGGGAGGAGCTCTGGAAACACCATATATTTT. Full variable domain (rest looked up from reference TRBV5-4 and TRBJ1-3): ETGVTQSPTHLIKTRGQQVTLRCSSQSGHNTVSWYQQALGQGPQFIFQYYREEENGRGNFPPRFSGLQFPNYSSELNVNALELDDSALYLCASSLGGGRSSGNTIYFGEGSWLTVV.

This chain joins TRBV5-1 and TRBJ1-2, with D perhaps matching TRBD1 (6 bases). CDR3 length equals 14 residues. The germline V and J ends were trimmed by 4 bases and 5 bases, with 15 bases remaining between them. The germline V gene encodes CDR1 SGHRS and CDR2 YFSETQ. CDR3 sequence: CASSLRDTRYGYTF. The CDR3, as DNA: TGCGCCAGCAGCCTCCGGGACACCAGATATGGCTACACCTTC.

This clone showed up just once. The rearrangement links TRBV7-2 to TRBJ1-4; 10 nucleotides match TRBD1. V lost 0 bases and J lost 3; bases outside the gene matches: 1. Germline-derived CDR1 and CDR2 are SGHTA and FQGNSA. This CDR3 spans 16 amino acids. This CDR3 reads CASSLAGQGANEKLFF. The CDR3 DNA follows: TGTGCCAGCAGCTTAGCCGGACAGGGGGCTAATGAAAAACTGTTTTTT.

This clone was seen a few times. The rearrangement links TRBV4-1 to TRBJ1-1, with 9 bases that match TRBD1. The CDR3 contains 15 residues. The junction had 9 bases not matched to a gene; V was cut back by 4 bases and J by 6 bases. Germline lookup yields CDR1 MGHRA and CDR2 YSYEKL. CDR3 protein: CASSPRLQGAAEAFF. The CDR3 region has the DNA TGCGCCAGCAGCCCCCGCCTACAGGGGGCCGCTGAAGCTTTCTTT.

The genes are TRBV4-1 and TRBJ2-7; TRBD2 is a possible D gene (6 bases). The CDR3 contains 16 residues. Germline assignment: CDR1 MGHRA and CDR2 YSYEKL. The V and J ends lost 0 bases and 3 bases respectively, with 15 bases between them. CDR3 in DNA: TGCGCCAGCAGCCAAGATCTTTGGGGGGTAATCTACGAGCAGTACTTC. It codes for CASSQDLWGVIYEQYF.

The rearrangement joins TRBV10-3 to TRBJ2-5; D may be TRBD2 (5 bases). Germline CDR1 ENHRY, CDR2 SYGVKD. V gave up 3 bases and J gave up 2 bases, with 16 bases separating them. The length of the CDR3 is 16 residues. This CDR3 reads CAISDIPDSLQETQYF. CDR3 in DNA: TGTGCCATCAGTGATATACCGGACTCGCTTCAAGAGACCCAGTACTTC.

In this sample, this clone turned up a few times. V usage is TRBV7-2 and J usage is TRBJ1-2; 8 bases map to TRBD1. Losses at the gene ends were 5 bases for V and 2 bases for J; bases not matched to a gene: 16. Germline V gene lookup returns CDR1 SGHTA and CDR2 FQGNSA. The CDR3 extends over 18 amino acids. Here the CDR3 DNA reads TGTGCCAGCAGCCCGTCCCCTTATCGAAACAGGGGGAACTATGGCTACACCTTC. This sequence encodes CASSPSPYRNRGNYGYTF.

The chain joins TRBV19 to TRBJ2-1; TRBD2 matches at 9 bases. This CDR3 comprises 17 residues. The J segment lost 3 bases and the V segment lost 5 bases, leaving 11 bases of the junction unmatched. Looked up from germline, CDR1 is LNHDA and CDR2 is SQIVND (reference sequence). DNA of the CDR3: TGTGCCAGTAGTGGGGCCCTAAGACTAGCGGACTACAATGAGCAGTTCTTC. It is translated as CASSGALRLADYNEQFF.

The chain uses TRBV9 and TRBJ2-3; TRBD2 agrees at 10 bases. CDR1 is SGDLS and CDR2 is YYNGEE in the germline V gene. The V segment lost 0 bases and the J segment 6 bases; nucleotides outside the gene matches: 4. The CDR3 loop spans 15 amino acids. In DNA, the CDR3 is TGTGCCAGCAGCGTAGGGAGCGGGGGGGCGGATACGCAGTATTTT. Translating gives CASSVGSGGADTQYF. The whole variable domain, remainder taken from reference TRBV9 and TRBJ2-3, is DSGVTQTPKHLITATGQRVTLRCSPRSGDLSVYWYQQSLDQGLQFLIQYYNGEERAKGNILERFSAQQFPDLHSELNLSSLELGDSALYFCASSVGSGGADTQYFGPGTRLTVL.

A remark on this clone: Other DNA sequences in this sample translate to the same CDR3. V gene TRBV9 combines with J gene TRBJ1-6; possibly TRBD1 for D (5 bases). The V gene's germline CDR1 is SGDLS and CDR2 YYNGEE. The CDR3 is 14 residues long. V was clipped by 4 bases and J by 6 bases, with 11 bases between them. This CDR3 is CASSLTGGNSPLHF. The DNA of the CDR3 is TGTGCCAGCAGCCTCACAGGTGGTAATTCACCCCTCCACTTT.

To note about this clone: In the same sample, other DNA sequences code for this CDR3. This chain uses TRBV20-1 with TRBJ2-5; D is unclear. V was clipped by 1 base and J by 4 bases, with 4 bases between them. CDR1 is DFQATT, CDR2 SNEGSKA, per germline (reference sequence). The CDR3 is 11 residues long. CDR3 loop: CSARAGETQYF. The CDR3 nucleotides read TGCAGTGCTAGAGCCGGAGAGACCCAGTACTTC.

The chain carries TRBV7-8 and TRBJ1-6; 9 positions match TRBD1. Germline CDR1 is SGHVS and CDR2 is FQNEAQ. V gave up 5 bases and J gave up 7 bases; unmatched junction bases: 9. The CDR3 length is 16 residues. This CDR3 is CASSRAGTGKNSPLHF. The CDR3 bases are TGTGCCAGCAGCCGAGCCGGGACAGGGAAGAATTCACCCCTCCACTTT. Looking up the rest from reference TRBV7-8 and TRBJ1-6 gives the full variable domain: GAGVSQSPRYKVAKRGQDVALRCDPISGHVSLFWYQQALGQGPEFLTYFQNEAQLDKSGLPSDRFFAERPEGSVSTLKIQRTQQEDSAVYLCASSRAGTGKNSPLHFGNGTRLTVT.

The rearrangement uses TRBV10-3 and TRBJ2-5, with a possible D match to TRBD2 (6 bases). CDR3 length: 13 residues. V was shortened by 7 bases and J by 5 bases, with 14 bases between the two germline ends. Germline lookup yields CDR1 ENHRY and CDR2 SYGVKD. In DNA form, the CDR3 reads TGTGCCATCAAGGGCTCGGGGGAGGAGACCCAGTACTTC. Translated, it gives CAIKGSGEETQYF.

The rearrangement links TRBV5-4 to TRBJ2-1, with D perhaps matching TRBD2 (5 bases). The CDR3 contains 17 residues. With 0 bases removed from V and 0 bases from J, the gap between germline ends came to 13 bases. CDR1 is SGHNT, CDR2 YYREEE, per germline (reference sequence). For the CDR3, the DNA is TGTGCCAGCAGCTTGGGGTCTAGCCGGAGCTCCTACAATGAGCAGTTCTTC. This sequence encodes CASSLGSSRSSYNEQFF.

The chain employs TRBV15 and TRBJ1-4; 10 positions match TRBD1. The germline CDR1 and CDR2 sequences are LNHNV and YYDKDF (reference sequence). The CDR3 runs to 15 residues. Trimming at V came to 0 bases and at J to 8 bases, leaving 3 bases not matched to a gene. The CDR3 DNA is TGTGCCACCAGCAGAGAAGGGACAGGGGAAGAAAAACTGTTTTTT. It encodes CATSREGTGEEKLFF.

The genes are TRBV4-2 and TRBJ2-7; 13 bases are shared with TRBD2. CDR3 size: 18 residues. With V trimmed by 0 bases and J by 0 bases, 5 bases remained unmatched. CDR1 and CDR2 (germline): LGHNA, YNFKEQ. CDR3 residues: CASSQDEGTSGTSYEQYF. DNA of the CDR3: TGTGCCAGCAGCCAAGATGAGGGGACTAGCGGGACCTCCTACGAGCAGTACTTC.

This clone has more than one count but fewer than ten. The chain carries TRBV2 and TRBJ2-6; D might be TRBD1 (5 bases). Germline CDR1 and CDR2: SNHLY and FYNNEI. The CDR3 consists of 16 residues. The germline V and J ends were trimmed by 6 bases and 1 base, with 13 bases remaining between them. The CDR3 sequence is CASRPTGISGANVLTF. The CDR3 nucleotides are TGTGCCAGCAGGCCTACAGGTATATCTGGGGCCAACGTCCTGACTTTC.

The gene calls are TRBV7-3 and TRBJ1-2, with 8 bases aligning to TRBD1. J was trimmed by 6 bases and V by 3 bases; bases with no gene match: 6. The CDR3 contains 14 residues. Germline-derived CDR1 and CDR2 are SGHTA and FQGTGA. CDR3 region: CASSFGPGGDGYTF. CDR3 nucleotide sequence: TGTGCCAGCAGCTTTGGGCCAGGGGGCGATGGCTACACCTTC.

The chain recombines TRBV7-3 with TRBJ2-5; D might be TRBD1 (6 bases). The V end lost 2 bases, the J end lost 5 bases, and 12 bases lay between the germline ends. Germline CDR1 is SGHTA and CDR2 is FQGTGA. This CDR3 has 14 amino acids. The CDR3 DNA reads as TGTGCCAGCAGCTTAGGGGGCCGTGGGGAGACCCAGTACTTC. It specifies CASSLGGRGETQYF.

This clone has only a few counts. The chain uses TRBV5-5 and TRBJ2-7, with D possibly being TRBD1 (5 bases). The CDR3 spans 13 residues. The V end lost 4 bases, the J end lost 6 bases, and 14 bases lay between the germline ends. The V gene's germline CDR1 is SGHKS and CDR2 YYEKEE (reference sequence). As DNA, the CDR3 is TGTGCCAGCAGCCTGATGACAGTGGTCGAGCAGTACTTC. As protein: CASSLMTVVEQYF.